What follows are 32 T cell receptor beta chains derived from one specimen sequenced in a study of radiation and T cells in renal cell carcinoma. This sample's time point: blood 4 weeks post-SBRT, at nephrectomy. Treatment of the sample: 15 Gy SBRT to primary tumor, nephrectomy 4 weeks later. Profiled with immunoSEQ multiplex PCR; TCRdb holds only in-frame clones, not every one. The sample has over 120,000 clones; 70% to 90% are singletons. This specimen consisted of blood, obtained from a patient whose treatment included radiotherapy and nephrectomy. These receptors were collected from a woman in her 50s with renal cell carcinoma.

The gene calls are TRBV6-5 and TRBJ2-5, with 8 bases that match TRBD1. The end of the DNA fits TRBJ2-7 better, so the J call may be wrong. Germline V CDR1 and CDR2: MNHEY, SVGAGI. The CDR3 sequence is 16 residues long. CDR3 loop: CASSYLTGTGHHEQYF. As DNA, the CDR3 is TGTGCCAGCAGTTACTTAACCGGGACAGGACATCACGAGCAGTACTTC.

V and J are TRBV28 and TRBJ1-1, with TRBD1 matching 7 bases. This CDR3 comprises 13 residues. V shed 7 bases and J 5 bases; nucleotides not matched to a gene: 7. Germline loops: CDR1 MDHEN, CDR2 SYDVKM. CDR3 sequence (DNA): TGTGCCAGCACCCAGGGACAGTTGACTGAAGCTTTCTTT. The encoded protein is CASTQGQLTEAFF.

This clone was seen once. The chain joins TRBV7-9 to TRBJ2-7; TRBD2 is a possible D gene (5 bases). The germline gives CDR1 SEHNR, CDR2 FQNEAQ (reference sequence). V dropped 5 bases and J dropped 2 bases, with 16 bases sitting between them. The CDR3 spans 15 residues. CDR3: CASSPIGGGPYEQYF. The CDR3 region has the DNA TGTGCCAGCAGCCCGATAGGTGGAGGCCCCTACGAGCAGTACTTC.

A remark on this clone: The germline gene is not matched at one end of the junction; a read error may be the cause. The gene calls are TRBV27 and TRBJ1-1; D remains unclear. Germline V lookup: CDR1 MNHEY, CDR2 SMNVEV (reference sequence). The CDR3 has 15 residues. Here the CDR3 reads CASSLGRVGNSEAFF. DNA of the CDR3: TGTGCCAGCAGTTTAGGCCGCGTGGGGAACTCTGAAGCTTTCTTT.

The chain recombines TRBV6-9 with TRBJ1-5, with D uncertain. Trimming took off 3 bases at V and 5 bases at J, with 11 bases between the two ends. CDR1 is MNHGY and CDR2 is SVAAGI in the germline V gene. CDR3 length equals 14 residues. CDR3 amino acids: CASSYEGSHQPQHF. The CDR3 DNA sequence: TGTGCCAGCAGTTACGAAGGGTCCCATCAGCCCCAGCATTTT.

The CDR3: CASSVVSGGTGELFF. The CDR3 DNA sequence: TGTGCCAGCAGCGTAGTTAGCGGGGGAACCGGGGAGCTGTTTTTT. The chain couples TRBV9 to TRBJ2-2, with 9 bases lining up with TRBD2. Germline V lookup: CDR1 SGDLS, CDR2 YYNGEE. The CDR3 has 15 amino acids. J gave up 5 bases and V 0 bases, and 2 bases lay outside the gene matches.

The rearrangement uses TRBV9 and TRBJ2-3; possibly TRBD2 for D (7 bases). This CDR3 has 19 amino acids. CDR1 SGDLS and CDR2 YYNGEE come from the germline V gene. Trimming removed 4 bases from V and 1 base from J, with 25 bases in between. The CDR3 nucleotides are TGTGCCAGCAGCTCACCTAAGAACGGAGGGGGGGCCCGCACAGATACGCAGTATTTT. It yields the protein CASSSPKNGGGARTDTQYF.

V gene TRBV6-6 combines with J gene TRBJ1-2; unclear D gene. The CDR3 is made up of 14 amino acids. Germline CDR1 MNHNY, CDR2 SVGAGI (reference sequence). V shed 1 base and J shed 0 bases, with 6 bases lying between them. CDR3 sequence: CASSYFQSNYGYTF. In nucleotides, the CDR3 is TGTGCCAGCAGTTACTTCCAGTCTAACTATGGCTACACCTTC.

The J gene is TRBJ2-2, the V gene TRBV11-3; D gene ambiguous. Germline-derived CDR1 and CDR2 are SGHNT and YENEEA. The CDR3 is made up of 14 amino acids. Trimming removed 5 bases from V and 4 bases from J, with 11 bases in between. The CDR3 coding sequence is TGTGCCAGCAGCAGAGGAGTCGGCACCGGGGAGCTGTTTTTT. Its protein product is CASSRGVGTGELFF.

V gene TRBV10-2 combines with J gene TRBJ1-5; D gene ambiguous. The CDR3 covers 14 residues. The germline V gene encodes CDR1 WSHSY and CDR2 SAAADI. V lost 7 bases and J lost 0, with 10 bases in between. CDR3: CASMGRNSNQPQHF. DNA of the CDR3: TGCGCCAGCATGGGGAGAAATAGCAATCAGCCCCAGCATTTT.

This chain connects TRBV6-5 to TRBJ1-1; the match to TRBD1 covers 7 bases. V lost 4 bases to trimming and J lost 3 bases; unmatched junction nucleotides: 5. CDR1 MNHEY and CDR2 SVGAGI come from the germline V gene. CDR3 length: 14 amino acids. The CDR3 bases are TGTGCCAGCAGTTCGACAGGGAGGCACACTGAAGCTTTCTTT. It translates to CASSSTGRHTEAFF.

This sequence joins TRBV19 and TRBJ1-2; D may be TRBD1 (5 bases). The CDR3 totals 15 residues. In germline, CDR1 is LNHDA, CDR2 SQIVND (reference sequence). With 1 base removed from V and 3 bases from J, the gap between germline ends came to 12 bases. CDR3 residues: CASSIVGKQDYGYTF. The CDR3 coding sequence is TGTGCCAGTAGTATAGTGGGGAAACAGGACTATGGCTACACCTTC.

As for this clone: The junction departs from the called germline gene at one end, perhaps through a read error. The V call is TRBV7-9, the J call TRBJ2-5, with TRBD2 identical over 11 bases. Germline V gene lookup returns CDR1 SEHNR and CDR2 FQNEAQ (reference sequence). The CDR3 totals 14 residues. The CDR3 reads CASSLAGGYETQYF. DNA for the CDR3: TGTGCCAGCAGCCTAGCGGGGGGTTACGAGACCCAGTACTTC.

V usage is TRBV6-5 and J usage is TRBJ1-5; a possible D gene is TRBD1 (6 bases). Trimming stripped 2 bases from V and 8 bases from J, with 16 bases between. The CDR3 has 15 amino acids. Per the germline V gene, CDR1 is MNHEY and CDR2 is SVGAGI. For the CDR3, the DNA is TGTGCCAGCAGTTACGGACAGACCTTTGAGGAGCCCCAGCATTTT. It encodes CASSYGQTFEEPQHF.

This chain joins TRBV19 and TRBJ2-2; unclear D gene. Per the germline V gene, CDR1 is LNHDA and CDR2 is SQIVND (reference sequence). The CDR3 is 13 amino acids. V lost 6 bases and J 6 bases, leaving 11 bases between the germline ends. The CDR3 nucleotides are TGTGCCAGTAGCCCCCTAAAGGCCGGGGAGCTGTTTTTT. It yields the protein CASSPLKAGELFF.

The chain joins TRBV11-2 to TRBJ2-3; 11 nucleotides match TRBD2. The CDR3 contains 16 residues. Germline CDR1 and CDR2: SGHAT and FQNNGV. V lost 5 bases to trimming and J lost 2 bases; unmatched junction nucleotides: 6. CDR3: CASSMLAGGVTDTQYF. The CDR3 DNA sequence: TGTGCCAGCAGCATGCTAGCGGGGGGCGTCACAGATACGCAGTATTTT. Using reference TRBV11-2 and TRBJ2-3 for the parts outside the CDR3, the full variable domain is EAGVAQSPRYKIIEKRQSVAFWCNPISGHATLYWYQQILGQGPKLLIQFQNNGVVDDSQLPKDRFSAERLKGVDSTLKIQPAKLEDSAVYLCASSMLAGGVTDTQYFGPGTRLTVL.

The chain couples TRBV15 to TRBJ2-3, with D tentatively TRBD1 (6 bases). The CDR3 extends over 15 amino acids. V was shortened by 5 bases and J by 4 bases, with 16 bases between the two germline ends. CDR1 and CDR2 (germline): LNHNV, YYDKDF (reference sequence). The chain's CDR3 is CATSGVFRGSDTQYF. In DNA, the CDR3 is TGTGCCACCAGCGGAGTGTTTAGGGGGTCAGATACGCAGTATTTT.

The chain recombines TRBV19 with TRBJ2-1; tentatively, D is TRBD1 (6 bases). With 10 bases removed from V and 9 bases from J, the gap between germline ends came to 22 bases. The CDR3 extends over 14 amino acids. Germline V gene data show CDR1 as LNHDA and CDR2 as SQIVND (reference sequence). CDR3 bases: TGTGCCACCACCAAGGGACATCCGCAGGGTGAGCAGTTCTTC. This encodes CATTKGHPQGEQFF.

The CDR3 DNA reads as TGCGCCAGCAGTGAGTTTGGACCCAGGGGGCTCAATGAGCAGTTCTTC. Protein product: CASSEFGPRGLNEQFF. The chain employs TRBV10-1 and TRBJ2-1, with 8 bases matching TRBD1. From germline, CDR1 is WNHNN and CDR2 SYGVQD (reference sequence). Trimming took 1 base from V and 6 from J; bases not matched to a gene: 8. The CDR3 runs to 16 residues.

The chain employs TRBV10-2 and TRBJ2-3; TRBD2 agrees at 7 bases. Germline assignment: CDR1 WSHSY and CDR2 SAAADI. The CDR3 covers 19 residues. The V gene end was trimmed by 0 bases and the J gene end by 0 bases; junction bases not matched to a gene: 12. As DNA, the CDR3 is TGCGCCAGCAGTGAGTCTTACTGGCGGGGGAGCACTAGCACAGATACGCAGTATTTT. Amino acid sequence: CASSESYWRGSTSTDTQYF.

The gene calls are TRBV28 and TRBJ1-2; D may be TRBD1 (5 bases). This CDR3 has 13 residues. Trimming shortened V by 6 bases and J by 8 bases, and 16 bases separated the two germline ends. The germline V gene encodes CDR1 MDHEN and CDR2 SYDVKM. CDR3 DNA: TGTGCCAGCAGCCAAACAGGTGCCTTGGGCTACACCTTC. This encodes CASSQTGALGYTF.

This clone has only a few counts. This chain joins TRBV6-5 and TRBJ2-2; unclear D gene. Trimming removed 0 bases at V and 3 bases at J, with 11 bases between. CDR1 MNHEY and CDR2 SVGAGI come from the germline V gene. The CDR3 is made up of 16 amino acids. CDR3 in DNA: TGTGCCAGCAGTTACTCGTTGGGCCGAGACACCGGGGAGCTGTTTTTT. Its protein product is CASSYSLGRDTGELFF.

The chain couples TRBV5-5 to TRBJ1-5, with D maybe TRBD1 (5 bases). V was pared by 0 bases and J by 2 bases, with 6 bases between. From germline, CDR1 is SGHKS and CDR2 YYEKEE (reference sequence). The CDR3 is 14 residues long. This CDR3 is CASSLGRGNQPQHF. The CDR3 bases are TGTGCCAGCAGCTTGGGCAGGGGCAATCAGCCCCAGCATTTT.

The chain joins TRBV6-5 to TRBJ2-1; 7 positions agree with TRBD2. Germline V gives CDR1 MNHEY, CDR2 SVGAGI. V trimming: 4 bases; J trimming: 4 bases; junction bases outside the gene matches: 7. CDR3 length: 15 residues. In DNA, the CDR3 is TGTGCCAGCAGTTTAGTAGCGGGTTCATACAATGAGCAGTTCTTC. Protein: CASSLVAGSYNEQFF.

This clone was recorded a few times. The chain links TRBV20-1 to TRBJ1-2, with unresolved D. V dropped 1 base and J dropped 7 bases, with 7 bases sitting between them. Germline V lookup: CDR1 DFQATT, CDR2 SNEGSKA (reference sequence). The CDR3 has 11 amino acids. The CDR3 bases are TGCAGTGCTAGAGTAACAAGTGGCTACACCTTC. Translating gives CSARVTSGYTF.

The genes are TRBV7-2 and TRBJ2-2; 12 nucleotides match TRBD2. This CDR3 is built from 17 residues. J was trimmed by 5 bases and V by 5 bases; bases with no gene match: 9. Looked up from germline, CDR1 is SGHTA and CDR2 is FQGNSA. In nucleotides, the CDR3 is TGTGCCAGCAGCGGAAGGCTAGCGGGAGGGCTGACCGGGGAGCTGTTTTTT. This sequence encodes CASSGRLAGGLTGELFF.

The genes are TRBV7-6 and TRBJ2-3, with D uncertain. In germline, CDR1 is SGHVS, CDR2 FNYEAQ. Trimming stripped 2 bases from V and 5 bases from J, with 5 bases between. There are 12 residues in the CDR3. The DNA of the CDR3 is TGTGCCAGCAGCTTACCCTTAGATACGCAGTATTTT. It encodes CASSLPLDTQYF.

The DNA of the CDR3 is TGTGCCATCAGGGGGGGGAGTGCAGGAGAGACCCAGTACTTC. It translates to CAIRGGSAGETQYF. The rearrangement uses TRBV10-3 and TRBJ2-5, with 7 bases identical to TRBD2. Germline trimming cut 6 bases from V and 4 bases from J; bases unmatched to any gene: 8. CDR1 is ENHRY and CDR2 is SYGVKD in the germline V gene. The length of the CDR3 is 14 residues.

The chain joins TRBV5-1 to TRBJ2-7, with TRBD2 identical over 11 bases. This CDR3 region has 15 residues. V shed 0 bases, J shed 7 bases, and the junction held 6 bases outside the gene matches. The germline CDR1 and CDR2 sequences are SGHRS and YFSETQ. The CDR3 sequence is CASSLGTSGSREQYF. In DNA form, the CDR3 reads TGCGCCAGCAGCTTGGGAACTAGCGGGAGTCGGGAGCAGTACTTC.

This clone was found a few times. The rearrangement uses TRBV19 and TRBJ1-1; D is unclear. V was pared by 7 bases and J by 4 bases, with 13 bases between. The CDR3 has 13 residues. From germline, CDR1 is LNHDA and CDR2 SQIVND (reference sequence). The CDR3 DNA reads as TGTGCCAGTAAAGATTCGTGGGCCACTGAAGCTTTCTTT. Its translation: CASKDSWATEAFF. Variable domain in full (rest from reference TRBV19 and TRBJ1-1): DGGITQSPKYLFRKEGQNVTLSCEQNLNHDAMYWYRQDPGQGLRLIYYSQIVNDFQKGDIAEGYSVSREKKESFPLTVTSAQKNPTAFYLCASKDSWATEAFFGQGTRLTVV.

The chain links TRBV4-1 to TRBJ1-5; 8 bases map to TRBD1. The CDR3 contains 19 residues. Germline V CDR1 and CDR2: MGHRA, YSYEKL. With V trimmed by 0 bases and J by 3 bases, 13 bases remained unmatched. CDR3 amino acids: CASSQDPLGGTGYNQPQHF. The CDR3, as DNA: TGCGCCAGCAGCCAAGACCCCCTGGGGGGGACAGGTTACAATCAGCCCCAGCATTTT.

The genes are TRBV5-4 and TRBJ2-7; TRBD1 matches 7 bases. The CDR3 length is 15 residues. Germline CDR1 reads SGHNT; CDR2 reads YYREEE (reference sequence). Germline trimming cut 4 bases from V and 0 bases from J; bases unmatched to any gene: 7. The DNA for the CDR3 is TGTGCCAGCAGCGGGCCACAGGGGAGCTCCTACGAGCAGTACTTC. Translated, it gives CASSGPQGSSYEQYF.